A selection of T cell receptor beta chains follows, all from one sample in a study of blood T cell repertoires in COVID-19. TCRdb's copy holds only in-frame clones and misses some; the assay was immunoSEQ multiplex PCR. The table has fewer than 250,000 clones, about nine tenths seen once. Input material: peripheral blood. These receptors all stem from a man between 60 and 70 years old who had recovered from COVID-19. Both conserved end residues are part of each CDR3. Fields, in order: V gene, D gene, J gene, clone size, CDR3 DNA, CDR3 protein. The D gene is left open where the match is weak. Clone size is shown for a subset of rows, as once, few, many or a class of expanded clone.

V gene: TRBV5-1; D gene: TRBD2; J gene: TRBJ2-5; clone size: once; CDR3 DNA: TGCGCCAGCAGCGGATGGACTAGCGGGGGAGCCAGGCAGACCCAGTACTTC; CDR3 protein: CASSGWTSGGARQTQYF
V gene: TRBV29-1; D gene: -; J gene: TRBJ1-1; clone size: -; CDR3 DNA: TGCAGCGTAACACAGTCAAAGAACACTGAAGCTTTCTTT; CDR3 protein: CSVTQSKNTEAFF
V gene: TRBV5-8; D gene: -; J gene: TRBJ1-1; clone size: -; CDR3 DNA: TGTGCCAGCAGCTCCGGGGGTGGCTTCGGAGTGAACACTGAAGCTTTCTTT; CDR3 protein: CASSSGGGFGVNTEAFF
V gene: TRBV19; D gene: TRBD1; J gene: TRBJ1-6; clone size: -; CDR3 DNA: TGTGCCAGTAGTATATTCGGGACAGATTCTTCACCCCTCCACTTT; CDR3 protein: CASSIFGTDSSPLHF
V gene: TRBV7-6; D gene: TRBD1; J gene: TRBJ2-7; clone size: -; CDR3 DNA: TGTGCCAGCAGGGCAAGGGACAGTCCCTCCTACGAGCAGTACTTC; CDR3 protein: CASRARDSPSYEQYF
V gene: TRBV18; D gene: TRBD2; J gene: TRBJ2-1; clone size: -; CDR3 DNA: TGTGCCAGCTCACCGGAGACTAGCGGGGGAACCTACAATGAGCAGTTCTTC; CDR3 protein: CASSPETSGGTYNEQFF
V gene: TRBV7-2; D gene: -; J gene: TRBJ2-7; clone size: -; CDR3 DNA: TGTGCCAGCAGCCCTAACCACCTCGGGACATTCTACGAGCAGTACTTC; CDR3 protein: CASSPNHLGTFYEQYF
V gene: TRBV15; D gene: -; J gene: TRBJ1-3; clone size: -; CDR3 DNA: TGTGCCACCAGCAGAGGACGGGGGGACTCTGGAAACACCATATATTTT; CDR3 protein: CATSRGRGDSGNTIYF
V gene: TRBV14; D gene: -; J gene: TRBJ2-7; clone size: -; CDR3 DNA: TGTGCCAGCAGCCAAGGAGCGTGGTCCTACGAGCAGTACTTC; CDR3 protein: CASSQGAWSYEQYF
V gene: TRBV2; D gene: -; J gene: TRBJ2-3; clone size: -; CDR3 DNA: TGTGCCAGCAGAGTAAGGGGTTACACAGATACGCAGTATTTT; CDR3 protein: CASRVRGYTDTQYF
V gene: TRBV6-6; D gene: -; J gene: TRBJ2-5; clone size: -; CDR3 DNA: TGTGCCAGCAGTTTTCTCGGGGGGACCCAGTACTTC; CDR3 protein: CASSFLGGTQYF
V gene: TRBV3-1/TRBV3-2; D gene: -; J gene: TRBJ2-7; clone size: -; CDR3 DNA: TGTGCCAGCAGCCAGAGCCGGGACTGGTCCTACGAGCAGTACTTC; CDR3 protein: CASSQSRDWSYEQYF
V gene: TRBV7-9; D gene: TRBD1; J gene: TRBJ1-2; clone size: many; CDR3 DNA: TGTGCCAGCAGCTCCACGGACAGGGCGAACTATGGCTACACCTTC; CDR3 protein: CASSSTDRANYGYTF
V gene: TRBV28; D gene: -; J gene: TRBJ1-5; clone size: few; CDR3 DNA: TGTGCCAGCAATTCCGGGGGGGCAGTTAATCAGCCCCAGCATTTT; CDR3 protein: CASNSGGAVNQPQHF
V gene: TRBV29-1; D gene: -; J gene: TRBJ2-1; clone size: -; CDR3 DNA: TGCAGCGTTGGCATAGTACTCTACAATGAGCAGTTCTTC; CDR3 protein: CSVGIVLYNEQFF
V gene: TRBV9; D gene: -; J gene: TRBJ1-2; clone size: -; CDR3 DNA: TGTGCCAGCAGCGTAGAGGCAGGGCACTATGGCTACACCTTC; CDR3 protein: CASSVEAGHYGYTF
V gene: TRBV7-2; D gene: TRBD2; J gene: TRBJ2-1; clone size: -; CDR3 DNA: TGTGCCAGCAGCCCCGGACTAGCGGTAAATGAGCAGTTCTTC; CDR3 protein: CASSPGLAVNEQFF
V gene: TRBV28; D gene: TRBD1; J gene: TRBJ1-2; clone size: -; CDR3 DNA: TGTGCCAGCAGCCTCGGACAGGGCGGGTTCTATGGCTACACCTTC; CDR3 protein: CASSLGQGGFYGYTF
V gene: TRBV5-6; D gene: TRBD2; J gene: TRBJ2-1; clone size: -; CDR3 DNA: TGTGCCAGCAGCCCTCTGACTAGCGGGCCCTCCGGGAAGCAGTTCTTC; CDR3 protein: CASSPLTSGPSGKQFF
V gene: TRBV4-2; D gene: TRBD2; J gene: TRBJ2-1; clone size: few; CDR3 DNA: TGTGCCAGCAGCCCCGGACTAGCCTACAATGAGCAGTTCTTC; CDR3 protein: CASSPGLAYNEQFF
V gene: TRBV19; D gene: TRBD1; J gene: TRBJ1-2; clone size: -; CDR3 DNA: TGTGCCAGTAGAGCCGACAGGGGGCGAACTTACACCTTC; CDR3 protein: CASRADRGRTYTF
V gene: TRBV7-2; D gene: TRBD2; J gene: TRBJ2-7; clone size: large; CDR3 DNA: TGTGCCAGCAGCTTAGTATCGACTAGCGGGTCCGACGAGCAGTACTTC; CDR3 protein: CASSLVSTSGSDEQYF
V gene: TRBV19; D gene: TRBD2; J gene: TRBJ2-5; clone size: -; CDR3 DNA: TGTGCCAGTAGTATAGTGAGGAGCGGGGGGGCTGTGACCCAGTACTTC; CDR3 protein: CASSIVRSGGAVTQYF
V gene: TRBV5-1; D gene: -; J gene: TRBJ2-1; clone size: -; CDR3 DNA: TGCGCCAGCAGTGCGGGGGCAGGGCCTTACAATGAGCAGTTCTTC; CDR3 protein: CASSAGAGPYNEQFF
V gene: TRBV5-1; D gene: -; J gene: TRBJ2-2; clone size: -; CDR3 DNA: TGCGCCAGCAGCTCTTCCAACCCTGAGGGGGAGCTGTTTTTT; CDR3 protein: CASSSSNPEGELFF
V gene: TRBV9; D gene: -; J gene: TRBJ2-5; clone size: once; CDR3 DNA: TGTGCCAGCAGCCTCCGAGGAGCGGACCAAGAGACCCAGTACTTC; CDR3 protein: CASSLRGADQETQYF
V gene: TRBV2; D gene: TRBD1; J gene: TRBJ2-5; clone size: -; CDR3 DNA: TGTGCCAGCAGGGTTACAGGGGAGGAGACCCAGTACTTC; CDR3 protein: CASRVTGEETQYF
V gene: TRBV15; D gene: -; J gene: TRBJ1-3; clone size: -; CDR3 DNA: TGTGCCACCGGGGGGGGCTCTGGAAACACCATATATTTT; CDR3 protein: CATGGGSGNTIYF
V gene: TRBV4-3; D gene: TRBD2; J gene: TRBJ2-2; clone size: -; CDR3 DNA: TGCGCCAGCAGTCCAGGGGGACTAGCGGGAGGAGCCGGGGAGCTGTTTTTT; CDR3 protein: CASSPGGLAGGAGELFF
V gene: TRBV30; D gene: -; J gene: TRBJ1-2; clone size: -; CDR3 DNA: TGTGCCTGGAGTGTAGTAGGGGGAAGCTATGGCTACACCTTC; CDR3 protein: CAWSVVGGSYGYTF
V gene: TRBV7-2; D gene: TRBD1; J gene: TRBJ2-7; clone size: -; CDR3 DNA: TGTGCCAGCAGCTTAGGGGGGACAGGGTCCTACGAGCAGTACTTC; CDR3 protein: CASSLGGTGSYEQYF
V gene: TRBV5-6; D gene: TRBD2; J gene: TRBJ2-1; clone size: -; CDR3 DNA: TGTGCCAGCAGCTTGGCTAGCGGGAGAACCAATGAGCAGTTCTTC; CDR3 protein: CASSLASGRTNEQFF
V gene: TRBV3-1/TRBV3-2; D gene: TRBD1; J gene: TRBJ1-1; clone size: -; CDR3 DNA: TGTGCGACAGGGCGAATTGGGATTGGCACTGAAGCTTTCTTT; CDR3 protein: CATGRIGIGTEAFF
V gene: TRBV30; D gene: TRBD2; J gene: TRBJ2-7; clone size: -; CDR3 DNA: TGTGCCTGGAGTGTGGGAGGGGTCTACGAGCAGTACTTC; CDR3 protein: CAWSVGGVYEQYF
V gene: TRBV27; D gene: -; J gene: TRBJ2-3; clone size: -; CDR3 DNA: TGTGCCAGCAGTTTATTGGGGGCTAGAGATACGCAGTATTTT; CDR3 protein: CASSLLGARDTQYF
V gene: TRBV7-9; D gene: TRBD1; J gene: TRBJ2-7; clone size: -; CDR3 DNA: TGTGCCAGCAGCTCTTATTCGACAGGGAACTCCTACGAGCAGTACTTC; CDR3 protein: CASSSYSTGNSYEQYF
V gene: TRBV11-2; D gene: TRBD1; J gene: TRBJ2-5; clone size: once; CDR3 DNA: TGTGCCAGCAGCCGATTACCCAAGTGGACAGGTATCCAAGAGACCCAGTACTTC; CDR3 protein: CASSRLPKWTGIQETQYF
V gene: TRBV3-1/TRBV3-2; D gene: TRBD1; J gene: TRBJ2-5; clone size: -; CDR3 DNA: TGTGCCACCTTGGACAGGGGGCTCCAAGAGACCCAGTACTTC; CDR3 protein: CATLDRGLQETQYF
V gene: TRBV7-3; D gene: TRBD2; J gene: TRBJ2-2; clone size: -; CDR3 DNA: TGTGCCAGCAGCCCTGGACTAGTTCGTACCGGGGAGCTGTTTTTT; CDR3 protein: CASSPGLVRTGELFF
V gene: TRBV15; D gene: -; J gene: TRBJ2-1; clone size: -; CDR3 DNA: TGTGCCACCAGCAGAGGAGGCAGGGGTTCCTACAATGAGCAGTTCTTC; CDR3 protein: CATSRGGRGSYNEQFF
V gene: TRBV6-6; D gene: TRBD1; J gene: TRBJ2-2; clone size: -; CDR3 DNA: TGTGCCAGCAGGGGCAGGGGGCGGGATAACACCGGGGAGCTGTTTTTT; CDR3 protein: CASRGRGRDNTGELFF
V gene: TRBV18; D gene: -; J gene: TRBJ1-1; clone size: -; CDR3 DNA: TGTGCCAGCTCACCCCTACAGGACGGGGGCACTGAAGCTTTCTTT; CDR3 protein: CASSPLQDGGTEAFF
V gene: TRBV2; D gene: TRBD1; J gene: TRBJ1-5; clone size: once; CDR3 DNA: TGTGCCAGCAGCGGGACAGGGGAATATCAGCCCCAGCATTTT; CDR3 protein: CASSGTGEYQPQHF
V gene: TRBV9; D gene: -; J gene: TRBJ1-5; clone size: -; CDR3 DNA: TGTGCCAGCAGCGTAGGGATGCCGGGGCAGCCCCAGCATTTT; CDR3 protein: CASSVGMPGQPQHF
V gene: TRBV25-1; D gene: TRBD1; J gene: TRBJ2-1; clone size: -; CDR3 DNA: TGTGCCAGCAGTGAACCCGGGACAGGGACGGGTGAGCAGTTCTTC; CDR3 protein: CASSEPGTGTGEQFF
V gene: TRBV5-1; D gene: -; J gene: TRBJ1-4; clone size: -; CDR3 DNA: TGCGCCAGCAGCTTGCTCGGGGCAACTAATGAAAAACTGTTTTTT; CDR3 protein: CASSLLGATNEKLFF
V gene: TRBV7-3; D gene: -; J gene: TRBJ2-3; clone size: -; CDR3 DNA: TGTGCCAGCAGCTTATTAGGGGGCACAGATACGCAGTATTTT; CDR3 protein: CASSLLGGTDTQYF
V gene: TRBV7-2; D gene: TRBD1; J gene: TRBJ1-2; clone size: -; CDR3 DNA: TGTGCCAGCAGCTTAGCGACAGGGGGCAGCTATGGCTACACCTTC; CDR3 protein: CASSLATGGSYGYTF